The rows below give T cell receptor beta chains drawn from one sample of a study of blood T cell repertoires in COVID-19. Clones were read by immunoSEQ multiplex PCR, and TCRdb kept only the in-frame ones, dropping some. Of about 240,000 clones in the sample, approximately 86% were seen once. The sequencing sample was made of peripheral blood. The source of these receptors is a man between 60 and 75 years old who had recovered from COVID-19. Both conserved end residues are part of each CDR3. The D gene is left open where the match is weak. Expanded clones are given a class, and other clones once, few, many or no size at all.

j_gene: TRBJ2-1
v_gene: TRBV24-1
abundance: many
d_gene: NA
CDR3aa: CATSDQTGSYNEQFF
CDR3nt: TGTGCCACCAGTGATCAGACAGGCTCCTACAATGAGCAGTTCTTC

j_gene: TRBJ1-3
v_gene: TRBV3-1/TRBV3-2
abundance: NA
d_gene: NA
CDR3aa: CASSPTGMGNTIYF
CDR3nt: TGTGCCAGCAGCCCCACAGGGATGGGAAACACCATATATTTT

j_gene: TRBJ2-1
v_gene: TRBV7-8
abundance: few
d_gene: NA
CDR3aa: CASSIIPQGNEQFF
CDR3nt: TGTGCCAGCAGCATAATACCACAGGGAAATGAGCAGTTCTTC

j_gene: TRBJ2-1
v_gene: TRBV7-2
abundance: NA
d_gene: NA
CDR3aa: CASSLLQDNEQFF
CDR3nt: TGTGCCAGCAGCTTACTCCAGGACAATGAGCAGTTCTTC

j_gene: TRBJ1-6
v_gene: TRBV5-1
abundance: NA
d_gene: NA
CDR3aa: CASSFGDFNSPLHF
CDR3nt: TGCGCCAGCAGCTTCGGGGATTTTAATTCACCCCTCCACTTT

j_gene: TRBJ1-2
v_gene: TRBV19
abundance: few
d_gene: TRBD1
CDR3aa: CASLRDRDYGYTF
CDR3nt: TGTGCCAGCCTCCGGGACAGGGACTATGGCTACACCTTC

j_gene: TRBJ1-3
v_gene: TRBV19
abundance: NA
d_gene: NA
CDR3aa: CASSGRPSSGNTIYF
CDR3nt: TGTGCCAGTTCGGGTCGGCCCAGCTCTGGAAACACCATATATTTT

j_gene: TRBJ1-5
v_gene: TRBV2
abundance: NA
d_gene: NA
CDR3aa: CASRGDGSNQPQHF
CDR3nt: TGTGCCAGCAGGGGAGACGGTAGCAATCAGCCCCAGCATTTT

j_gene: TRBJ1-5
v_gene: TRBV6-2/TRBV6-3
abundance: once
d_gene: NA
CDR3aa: CASSYGGGGQPQHF
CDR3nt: TGTGCCAGCAGTTACGGGGGAGGAGGTCAGCCCCAGCATTTT

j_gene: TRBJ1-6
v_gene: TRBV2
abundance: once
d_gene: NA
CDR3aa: CASSGGPESSPLHF
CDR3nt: TGTGCCAGCAGCGGGGGTCCGGAGTCCTCACCCCTCCACTTT

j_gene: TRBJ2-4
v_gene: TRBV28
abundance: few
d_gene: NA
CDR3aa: CASSPYLVAGAKNIQYF
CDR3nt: TGTGCCAGCAGTCCCTACTTAGTTGCAGGAGCCAAAAACATTCAGTACTTC